This T cell receptor (beta chain) emerged from a study of blood T cell repertoires in COVID-19. In the study overall: Samples taken during acute and convalescent COVID-19 were collected in the United States, Italy and Spain. T cells, B-cell-depleted T cells, or PBMCs supplied cDNA or gDNA.

Here immunoSEQ multiplex PCR was the method, and the copy in TCRdb shows in-frame clones only, minus some. The repertoire holds approximately 280,000 clones, with 88% as singletons. This clone appeared a single time. Germline loops: CDR1 ENHRY, CDR2 SYGVKD. The CDR3 has 15 residues. J gave up 10 bases and V 2 bases, and 6 bases lay outside the gene matches. The sequenced material came from peripheral blood. The gene calls are TRBV10-3 and TRBJ1-6; 9 bases align to TRBD1. The receptor was derived from a man between 18 and 35 years old with active or convalescent COVID-19. The CDR3 reads CAISEGTGIGSPLHF. The CDR3 bases are TGTGCCATCAGTGAGGGGACAGGGATTGGGTCACCCCTCCACTTT.